This is a list of T cell receptor beta chains from one sample in a study of T cells in Graves' hyperthyroidism and ophthalmopathy. Each CDR3 protein gets one entry after TCRdb re-called the multiplex PCR reads with MiXCR. The data contain roughly 500,000 distinct CDR3 sequences, 35% to 55% of them singletons. Sequencing used peripheral blood or thyroid tissue (not recorded which). The source of these receptors is an adult woman with Graves' disease, either hyperthyroidism or ophthalmopathy (not recorded which). The CDR3 runs from the conserved cysteine through the conserved F or W. A D gene is named only where the DNA matches it firmly. Expanded clones get a size class; other rows say once, few or many, or leave the size out.

abundance,v_gene,d_gene,j_gene,CDR3nt,CDR3aa
few,TRBV29-1,TRBD2,TRBJ2-3,TGCAGCGGCGGGACTACCCGAGCTGGTAATACGCAGTATTTT,CSGGTTRAGNTQYF
-,TRBV7-2,-,TRBJ1-4,TGTGCCAGCAGCTTACTAGTCCGGGAAAAACTGTTTTTT,CASSLLVREKLFF
-,TRBV7-2,TRBD1,TRBJ1-5,TGTGCCAGCAGCACCCGACAGGGTGGTCCGAATCAGCCCCAGCATTTT,CASSTRQGGPNQPQHF
-,TRBV9,-,TRBJ2-6,TGTGCCAGCAGCGTCGGACGGAGCTCTGGGGCCAACGTCCTGACTTTC,CASSVGRSSGANVLTF
many,TRBV29-1,-,TRBJ1-5,TGCAGCGTTGGGGAAGGGTCCCGTCAGCCCCAGCATTTT,CSVGEGSRQPQHF
few,TRBV28,TRBD1,TRBJ1-5,TGTGCCAGCAGCACCTCGACAGGGGGGGAACATAGCAATCAGCCCCAGCATTTT,CASSTSTGGEHSNQPQHF
many,TRBV20-1,-,TRBJ1-2,TGCAGTGCGCCTACTGGACGGGTAACAACTAACTATGGCTACACCTTC,CSAPTGRVTTNYGYTF
many,TRBV5-1,-,TRBJ1-3,TGCGCCAGCAGCTTGGGGCCGGAAGGAAACACCATATATTTT,CASSLGPEGNTIYF
-,TRBV9,-,TRBJ1-2,TGTGCCAGCAGCGGAAGGTTAGGTTTTACTGATGGCTACACCTTC,CASSGRLGFTDGYTF
-,TRBV10-2,-,TRBJ2-7,TGTGCCAGCAGTCTGACAGGGAGGTCAAGGGGCGAGCAGTACTTC,CASSLTGRSRGEQYF
many,TRBV19,-,TRBJ2-2,TGTGCCAGTAGTCCCTCATGGGTAAACACCGGGGAGCTGTTTTTT,CASSPSWVNTGELFF
-,TRBV5-1,-,TRBJ2-7,TGTGCCAGCAGCTTGCGGCGTCAGCGGATGAGCTCCTACGAGCAGTACTTC,CASSLRRQRMSSYEQYF
-,TRBV11-2,-,TRBJ2-2,TGTGCCAGCAGCGTAGGCAGACAGACCGGGGAGCTGTTTTTT,CASSVGRQTGELFF
-,TRBV4-3,-,TRBJ1-6,TGCGCCAGCAGCCAAGATGGCCGTAATTCACCCCTCCACTTT,CASSQDGRNSPLHF
once,TRBV5-1,TRBD2,TRBJ2-1,TGCGCCAGCAGCTTAGCAGCGGGAGACCCCAATGAGCAGTTCTTC,CASSLAAGDPNEQFF
-,TRBV24-1,-,TRBJ2-6,TGTGCCACCAGTGATTCCCCGGGGGATTCTGGGGCCAACGTCCTGACTTTC,CATSDSPGDSGANVLTF
-,TRBV12-3/TRBV12-4,TRBD1,TRBJ1-4,TGTGCCAGCAGCGACAGGGGATTAGAACTGTTTTTT,CASSDRGLELFF
-,TRBV12-3/TRBV12-4,-,TRBJ1-3,TGTGCCAGCAGTTCCGGTAACGGAAACACCATATATTTT,CASSSGNGNTIYF
many,TRBV7-3,-,TRBJ1-1,TGTGCCAGCAGGCTGACAGGAGGCACTGAAGCTTTCTTT,CASRLTGGTEAFF
few,TRBV28,TRBD2,TRBJ2-2,TGTGCCAGCAGTTTAAGGGAGGGCGGGGAGCTGTTTTTT,CASSLREGGELFF
many,TRBV14,TRBD2,TRBJ2-2,TGTGCCAGCAGCCAACCACTAGCGGGAGGAGACACCGGGGAGCTGTTTTTT,CASSQPLAGGDTGELFF
many,TRBV12-3/TRBV12-4,TRBD1,TRBJ2-7,TGTGCCAGCAGTCTCCATCCCACACAGGGGTCGGACTACGAGCAGTACTTC,CASSLHPTQGSDYEQYF
-,TRBV9,TRBD2,TRBJ2-1,TGTGCCAGCAGCGTAGGGGCAGGGAGGGGAAACACTGAGCAGTTCTTC,CASSVGAGRGNTEQFF
-,TRBV10-1,-,TRBJ2-2,TGCGCCAGCAGTGAGACTAGCGGGGAGCTGTTTTTT,CASSETSGELFF
-,TRBV5-1,-,TRBJ2-3,TGCGCCAGCAGCTGGGAGGGGACAGGAACCGATACGCAGTATTTT,CASSWEGTGTDTQYF
-,TRBV7-6,TRBD1,TRBJ2-5,TGTGCCAGCAGCTTAGGTCCAAGGACAGGGGCCTTAAAGACCCAGTACTTC,CASSLGPRTGALKTQYF
many,TRBV15,-,TRBJ1-4,TGTGCCACCAGCATCCGTATGGAGACAGCCGAAAAACTGTTTTTT,CATSIRMETAEKLFF
-,TRBV10-3,-,TRBJ1-1,TGTGCCATCGCTCCCGACTGGGGAAGGAACACTGAAGCTTTCTTT,CAIAPDWGRNTEAFF
once,TRBV20-1,TRBD2,TRBJ2-7,TGCAGTGCCCCCGGGGGACTAGCGGGAGATGAGCAGTACTTC,CSAPGGLAGDEQYF
-,TRBV4-1,-,TRBJ1-2,TGCGCCAGCAGCCTAGGGGGGGCCAGGATAGGCGGCTACACCTTC,CASSLGGARIGGYTF
-,TRBV7-3,-,TRBJ1-1,TGTGCCAGCAGCTCGGACAGATGGAACACTGAAGCTTTCTTT,CASSSDRWNTEAFF
-,TRBV15,-,TRBJ1-5,TGTGCCACCAGCAGCGTAGGGGCCAGCAATCAGCCCCAGCATTTT,CATSSVGASNQPQHF
-,TRBV5-1,TRBD1,TRBJ2-2,TGCGCCAGCGGCCCTGAGGCCACCGGGACAGGGGCCGGGGAGCTGTTTTTT,CASGPEATGTGAGELFF
many,TRBV4-1,TRBD1,TRBJ2-7,TGCGCCAGCAGCCTACAGGGGGCCATCACCTACGAGCAGTACTTC,CASSLQGAITYEQYF
-,TRBV30,TRBD2,TRBJ2-7,TGTGCCTGGAGTATAGGGACTAGCGGGACCGCCTACGAGCAGTACTTC,CAWSIGTSGTAYEQYF
many,TRBV5-6,TRBD2,TRBJ2-5,TGTGCCAGCAGCCCCGGACTAGCGGGAGGGAGGGGACTCCAAGAGACCCAGTACTTC,CASSPGLAGGRGLQETQYF
-,TRBV5-6,-,TRBJ2-5,TGTGCCAGCAGCTTCGGGGCAGACCAAGAGACCCAGTACTTC,CASSFGADQETQYF
-,TRBV29-1,-,TRBJ1-2,TGCAGCGTTGAACTAGGAGGCTATGGCTACACCTTC,CSVELGGYGYTF
many,TRBV10-3,-,TRBJ2-2,TGTGCCATCAGTGCCGACCCGAATCCCGGGGAGCTGTTTTTT,CAISADPNPGELFF
many,TRBV2,-,TRBJ2-7,TGTGCCAGCAGTGACCGGTCTCTCTACGAGCAGTACTTC,CASSDRSLYEQYF
many,TRBV20-1,-,TRBJ1-1,TGCAGTGCTCCGCGGGGCCCAAACACTGAAGCTTTCTTT,CSAPRGPNTEAFF
-,TRBV20-1,TRBD1,TRBJ1-5,TGCAGTGCTAGCAGGGGGCAAAGCAATCAGCCCCAGCATTTT,CSASRGQSNQPQHF
-,TRBV24-1,TRBD1,TRBJ1-4,TGTGCCACCAGTGATTCCGGGACAGGAAATAATGAAAAACTGTTTTTT,CATSDSGTGNNEKLFF
-,TRBV2,-,TRBJ1-4,TGTGCCAGCAGTGGGACCACCTCTAATGAAAAACTGTTTTTT,CASSGTTSNEKLFF
many,TRBV5-1,-,TRBJ2-7,TGCGCCAGCAGCTTGGTTGCAGGAAACCCCTACGAGCAGTACTTC,CASSLVAGNPYEQYF
-,TRBV2,-,TRBJ1-2,TGTGCCAGCAGTGAGCTCCAGGGGACTGCCACTGGGGGCTACACCTTC,CASSELQGTATGGYTF
few,TRBV2,-,TRBJ1-4,TGTGCCAGCCGCTTCCAAGGGAGGGCTAATGAAAAACTGTTTTTT,CASRFQGRANEKLFF
-,TRBV7-8,-,TRBJ2-2,TGTGCCAGCAGCTCCAGGGGGGAATATGGGGAGCTGTTTTTT,CASSSRGEYGELFF
-,TRBV9,-,TRBJ1-3,TGTGCCAGCTCACCAGAGGACACCCGGTCCTCTGGAAACACCATATATTTT,CASSPEDTRSSGNTIYF
many,TRBV11-2,-,TRBJ2-7,TGTGCCAGCAGCATTATCACAGGTGACTACGAGCAGTACTTC,CASSIITGDYEQYF
-,TRBV10-3,-,TRBJ1-1,TGTGCCAGCAGTTACGAGACAGCCCCCACTGAAGCTTTCTTT,CASSYETAPTEAFF
-,TRBV2,-,TRBJ1-6,TGTGCCAGCATGGACTCTAATTCACCCCTCCACTTT,CASMDSNSPLHF
many,TRBV2,-,TRBJ2-7,TGTGCCAGCGTTTTTTCCCGCTCCTACGAGCAGTACTTC,CASVFSRSYEQYF
few,TRBV6-5,-,TRBJ2-7,TGTGCCAGCAGTCTGGACCGGGCCCACGAGCAGTACTTC,CASSLDRAHEQYF
many,TRBV10-2,-,TRBJ1-6,TGCGCCAGCACAACAGGGAATTCACCCCTCCACTTT,CASTTGNSPLHF
-,TRBV5-1,-,TRBJ2-6,TGCGCCAGCAGCTTGATCCCTGGGGCCAACGTCCTGACTTTC,CASSLIPGANVLTF
once,TRBV6-5,-,TRBJ1-1,TGTGCCAGCAGTGGGGGGGGCGCGGACACTGAAGCTTTCTTT,CASSGGGADTEAFF
many,TRBV11-1,-,TRBJ1-1,TGTGCCAGCAGCTTAGCCCGCTCGACTGAAGCTTTCTTT,CASSLARSTEAFF
-,TRBV28,-,TRBJ2-7,TGTGCCAGCAAGACGGGGAGCAGGGCAACTTACGAGCAGTACTTC,CASKTGSRATYEQYF
few,TRBV24-1,-,TRBJ2-7,TGTGCCACCAGTGACAGTCGATCCTACGAGCAGTACTTC,CATSDSRSYEQYF